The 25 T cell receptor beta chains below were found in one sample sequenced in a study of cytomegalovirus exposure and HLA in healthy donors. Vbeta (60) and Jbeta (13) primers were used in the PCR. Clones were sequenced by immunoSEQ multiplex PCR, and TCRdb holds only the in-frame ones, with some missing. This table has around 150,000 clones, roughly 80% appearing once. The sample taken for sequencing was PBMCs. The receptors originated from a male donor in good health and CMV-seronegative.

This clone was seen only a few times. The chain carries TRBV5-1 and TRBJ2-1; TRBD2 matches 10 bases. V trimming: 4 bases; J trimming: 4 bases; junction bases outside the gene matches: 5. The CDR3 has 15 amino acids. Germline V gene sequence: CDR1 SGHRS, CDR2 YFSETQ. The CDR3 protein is CASSLLAGAYNEQFF. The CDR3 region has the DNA TGCGCCAGCAGCCTGCTAGCGGGGGCATACAATGAGCAGTTCTTC.

This chain's CDR3 is CASSSLVGTIVNEQFF. The CDR3, as DNA: TGTGCCAGCAGCTCCCTTGTTGGGACTATAGTCAATGAGCAGTTCTTC. This chain connects TRBV7-6 to TRBJ2-1, with 7 nucleotides matching TRBD2. The trim removed 4 bases at V and 6 bases at J, leaving 12 bases unmatched. CDR1 and CDR2 from the germline V gene are SGHVS and FNYEAQ. The CDR3 loop spans 16 amino acids. Full variable domain (outside the CDR3, taken from reference TRBV7-6 and TRBJ2-1): GAGVSQSPRYKVTKRGQDVALRCDPISGHVSLYWYRQALGQGPEFLTYFNYEAQQDKSGLPNDRFSAERPEGSISTLTIQRTEQRDSAMYRCASSSLVGTIVNEQFFGPGTRLTVL.

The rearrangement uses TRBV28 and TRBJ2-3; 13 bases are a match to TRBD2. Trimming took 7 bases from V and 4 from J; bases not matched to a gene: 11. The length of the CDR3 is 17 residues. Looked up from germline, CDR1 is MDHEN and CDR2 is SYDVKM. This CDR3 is CASNEQRTSGSSDTQYF. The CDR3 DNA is TGTGCCAGCAACGAACAGAGGACTAGCGGGAGTTCAGATACGCAGTATTTT.

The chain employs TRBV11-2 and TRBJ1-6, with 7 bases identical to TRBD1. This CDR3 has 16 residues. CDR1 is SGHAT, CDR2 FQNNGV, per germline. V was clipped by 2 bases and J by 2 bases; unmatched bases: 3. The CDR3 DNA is TGTGCCAGCAGCTTAACGGGACAGACCTATAATTCACCCCTCCACTTT. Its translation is CASSLTGQTYNSPLHF. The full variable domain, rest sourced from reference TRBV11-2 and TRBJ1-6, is EAGVAQSPRYKIIEKRQSVAFWCNPISGHATLYWYQQILGQGPKLLIQFQNNGVVDDSQLPKDRFSAERLKGVDSTLKIQPAKLEDSAVYLCASSLTGQTYNSPLHFGNGTRLTVT.

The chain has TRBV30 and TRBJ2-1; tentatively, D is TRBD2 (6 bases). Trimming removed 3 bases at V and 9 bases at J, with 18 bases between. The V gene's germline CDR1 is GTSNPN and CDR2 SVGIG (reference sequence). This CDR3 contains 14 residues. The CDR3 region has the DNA TGTGCCTGGAGGACCGGGACTCTTCCCCTTGAGCAGTTCTTC. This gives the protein CAWRTGTLPLEQFF.

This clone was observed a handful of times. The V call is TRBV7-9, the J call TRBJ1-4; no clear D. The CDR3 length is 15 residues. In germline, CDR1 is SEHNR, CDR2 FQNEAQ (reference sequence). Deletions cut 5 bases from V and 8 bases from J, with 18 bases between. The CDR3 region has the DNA TGTGCCAGCAGCGCCTCCACACGGAGGGCGGAAAAACTGTTTTTT. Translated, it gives CASSASTRRAEKLFF.

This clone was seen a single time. CDR3 in amino acids: CASDRVQETQYF. CDR3 bases: TGTGCCAGCGACAGGGTCCAAGAGACCCAGTACTTC. The chain recombines TRBV7-9 with TRBJ2-5; 7 bases align to TRBD1. The CDR3 is made up of 12 amino acids. With V trimmed by 8 bases and J by 1 base, 1 base remained unmatched. Germline V gene lookup returns CDR1 SEHNR and CDR2 FQNEAQ (reference sequence).

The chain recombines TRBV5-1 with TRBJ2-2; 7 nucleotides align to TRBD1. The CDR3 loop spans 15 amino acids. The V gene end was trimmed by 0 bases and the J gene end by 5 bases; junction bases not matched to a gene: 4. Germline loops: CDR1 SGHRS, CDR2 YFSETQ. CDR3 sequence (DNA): TGCGCCAGCAGCTTGGCCGACAGGGCGACCGGGGAGCTGTTTTTT. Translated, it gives CASSLADRATGELFF.

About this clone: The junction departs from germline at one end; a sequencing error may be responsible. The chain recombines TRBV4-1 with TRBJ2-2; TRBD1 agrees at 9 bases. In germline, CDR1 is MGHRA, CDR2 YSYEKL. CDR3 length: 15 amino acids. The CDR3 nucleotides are TGCGCCAGCAGCCCGGGGACAGGGAACCCCGGGGAGCTGTTTTTT. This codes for CASSPGTGNPGELFF.

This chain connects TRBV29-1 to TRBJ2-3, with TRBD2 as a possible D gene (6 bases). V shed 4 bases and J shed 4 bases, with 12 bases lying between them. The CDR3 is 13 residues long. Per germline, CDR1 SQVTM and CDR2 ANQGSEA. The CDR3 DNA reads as TGCAGCGTTGTTCCCGGGAGCGCAGATACGCAGTATTTT. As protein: CSVVPGSADTQYF.

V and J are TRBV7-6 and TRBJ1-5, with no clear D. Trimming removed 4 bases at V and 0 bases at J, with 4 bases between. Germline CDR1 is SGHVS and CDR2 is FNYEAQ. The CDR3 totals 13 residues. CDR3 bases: TGTGCCAGCAGCTCAGATAGCAATCAGCCCCAGCATTTT. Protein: CASSSDSNQPQHF.

The CDR3 spells CASSYGAASYGYTF. The CDR3 nucleotides read TGTGCCAGCAGTTACGGGGCAGCTTCTTATGGCTACACCTTC. V is TRBV6-6 and J is TRBJ1-2, with a weak D call TRBD1 (5 bases). Germline V gene sequence: CDR1 MNHNY, CDR2 SVGAGI (reference sequence). The CDR3 loop spans 14 amino acids. Trimming took 2 bases from V and 5 from J, leaving 12 bases between them.

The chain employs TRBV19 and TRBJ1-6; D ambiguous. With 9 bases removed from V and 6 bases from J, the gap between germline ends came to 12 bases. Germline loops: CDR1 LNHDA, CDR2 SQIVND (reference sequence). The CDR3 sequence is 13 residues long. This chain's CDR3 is CASRRTFNSPLHF. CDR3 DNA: TGTGCCAGCCGTAGAACTTTTAATTCACCCCTCCACTTT. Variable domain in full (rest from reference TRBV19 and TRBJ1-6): DGGITQSPKYLFRKEGQNVTLSCEQNLNHDAMYWYRQDPGQGLRLIYYSQIVNDFQKGDIAEGYSVSREKKESFPLTVTSAQKNPTAFYLCASRRTFNSPLHFGNGTRLTVT.

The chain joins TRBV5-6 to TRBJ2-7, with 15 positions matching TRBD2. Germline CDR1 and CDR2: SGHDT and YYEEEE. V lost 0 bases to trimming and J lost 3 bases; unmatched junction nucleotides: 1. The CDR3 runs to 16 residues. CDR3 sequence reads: CASSLGGLAGGYEQYF. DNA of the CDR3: TGTGCCAGCAGCTTGGGGGGACTAGCGGGGGGCTACGAGCAGTACTTC. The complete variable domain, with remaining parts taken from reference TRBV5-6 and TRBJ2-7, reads DAGVTQSPTHLIKTRGQQVTLRCSPKSGHDTVSWYQQALGQGPQFIFQYYEEEERQRGNFPDRFSGHQFPNYSSELNVNALLLGDSALYLCASSLGGLAGGYEQYFGPGTRLTVT.

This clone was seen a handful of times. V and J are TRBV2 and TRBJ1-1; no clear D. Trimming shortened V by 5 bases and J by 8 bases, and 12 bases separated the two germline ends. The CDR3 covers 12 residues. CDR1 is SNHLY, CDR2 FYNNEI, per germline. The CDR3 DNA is TGTGCCAGCAGTCGGGAGGGCGGGGAAGCTTTCTTT. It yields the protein CASSREGGEAFF.

CDR3 protein: CASKGTGYGYTF. Here the CDR3 DNA reads TGTGCCAGCAAAGGGACAGGCTATGGCTACACCTTC. The gene calls are TRBV27 and TRBJ1-2; 8 bases are a match to TRBD1. Looked up from germline, CDR1 is MNHEY and CDR2 is SMNVEV (reference sequence). The CDR3 sequence is 12 residues long. With V trimmed by 7 bases and J by 4 bases, 2 bases remained unmatched.

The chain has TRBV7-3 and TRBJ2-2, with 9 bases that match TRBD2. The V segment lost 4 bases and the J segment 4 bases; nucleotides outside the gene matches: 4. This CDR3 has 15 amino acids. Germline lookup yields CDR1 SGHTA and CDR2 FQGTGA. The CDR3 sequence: CASSWIAGVTGELFF. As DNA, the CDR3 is TGTGCCAGCAGCTGGATAGCGGGAGTCACCGGGGAGCTGTTTTTT.

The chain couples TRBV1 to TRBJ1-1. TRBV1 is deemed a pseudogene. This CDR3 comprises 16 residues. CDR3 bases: TGCACCAGCAGCCAAGATCTGGGGGGGCCCCACACTGAAGCTTTCTTT. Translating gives CTSSQDLGGPHTEAFF.

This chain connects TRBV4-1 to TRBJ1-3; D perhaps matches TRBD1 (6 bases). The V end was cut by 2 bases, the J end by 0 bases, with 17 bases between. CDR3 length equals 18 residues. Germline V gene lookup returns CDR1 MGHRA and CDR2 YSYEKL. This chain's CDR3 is CASSQSSSTGSSGNTIYF. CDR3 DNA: TGCGCCAGCAGCCAAAGTTCGAGTACAGGGTCCTCTGGAAACACCATATATTTT.

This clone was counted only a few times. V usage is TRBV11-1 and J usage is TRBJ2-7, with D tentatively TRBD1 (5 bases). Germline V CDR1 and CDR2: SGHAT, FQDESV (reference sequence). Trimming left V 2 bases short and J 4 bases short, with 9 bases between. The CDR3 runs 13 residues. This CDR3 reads CASSLRQGYEQYF. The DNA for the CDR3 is TGTGCCAGCAGCTTACGCCAGGGATACGAGCAGTACTTC. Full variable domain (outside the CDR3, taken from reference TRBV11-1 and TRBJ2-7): EAEVAQSPRYKITEKSQAVAFWCDPISGHATLYWYRQILGQGPELLVQFQDESVVDDSQLPKDRFSAERLKGVDSTLKIQPAELGDSAMYLCASSLRQGYEQYFGPGTRLTVT.

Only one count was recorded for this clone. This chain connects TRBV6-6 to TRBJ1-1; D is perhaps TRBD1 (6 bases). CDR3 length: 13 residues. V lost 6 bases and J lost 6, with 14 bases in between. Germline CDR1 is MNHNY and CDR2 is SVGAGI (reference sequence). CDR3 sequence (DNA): TGTGCCAGCAGACAGGACAGCCATCCTGAAGCTTTCTTT. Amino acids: CASRQDSHPEAFF.

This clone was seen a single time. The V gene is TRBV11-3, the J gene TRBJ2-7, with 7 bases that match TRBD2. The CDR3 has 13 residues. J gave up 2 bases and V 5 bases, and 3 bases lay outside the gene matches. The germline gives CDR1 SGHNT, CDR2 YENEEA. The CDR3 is CASSPSGTYEQYF. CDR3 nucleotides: TGTGCCAGCAGCCCCAGCGGGACCTACGAGCAGTACTTC.

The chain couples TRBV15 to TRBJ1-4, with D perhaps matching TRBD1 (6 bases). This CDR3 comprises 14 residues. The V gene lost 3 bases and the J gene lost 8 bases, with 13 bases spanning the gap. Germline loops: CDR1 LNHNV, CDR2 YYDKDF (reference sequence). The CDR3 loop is CATSRSGVMEKLFF. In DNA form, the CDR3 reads TGTGCCACCAGCAGGTCAGGGGTAATGGAAAAACTGTTTTTT.

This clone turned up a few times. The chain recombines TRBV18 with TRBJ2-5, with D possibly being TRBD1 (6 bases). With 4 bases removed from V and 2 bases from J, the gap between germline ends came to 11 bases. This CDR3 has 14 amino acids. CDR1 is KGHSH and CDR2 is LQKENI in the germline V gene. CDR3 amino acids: CASSLGQRQETQYF. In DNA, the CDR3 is TGTGCCAGCTCACTTGGACAGCGGCAAGAGACCCAGTACTTC.

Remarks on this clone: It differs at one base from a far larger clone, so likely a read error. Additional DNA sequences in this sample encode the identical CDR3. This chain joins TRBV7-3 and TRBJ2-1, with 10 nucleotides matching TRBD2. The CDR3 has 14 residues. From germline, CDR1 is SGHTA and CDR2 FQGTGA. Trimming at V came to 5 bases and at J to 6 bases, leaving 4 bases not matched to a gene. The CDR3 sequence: CASSLWTSGNEQFF. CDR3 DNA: TGTGCCAGCAGCCTGTGGACTAGCGGCAATGAGCAGTTCTTC.